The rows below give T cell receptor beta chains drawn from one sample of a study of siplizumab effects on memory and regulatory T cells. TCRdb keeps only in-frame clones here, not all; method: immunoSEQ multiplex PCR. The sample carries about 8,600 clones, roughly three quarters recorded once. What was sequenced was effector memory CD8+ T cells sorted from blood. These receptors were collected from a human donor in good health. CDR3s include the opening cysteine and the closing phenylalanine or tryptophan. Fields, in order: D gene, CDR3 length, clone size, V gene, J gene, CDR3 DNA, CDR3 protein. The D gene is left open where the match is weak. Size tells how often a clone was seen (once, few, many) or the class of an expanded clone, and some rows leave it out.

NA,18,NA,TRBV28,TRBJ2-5,TGTGCCAGCGGATTTTGGGATTCGACAGGAGACGCACAAGAGACCCAGTACTTC,CASGFWDSTGDAQETQYF
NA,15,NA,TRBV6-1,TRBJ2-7,TGTGCCAGCAGTGAAGCGGCAGGGAGCAACTACGAGCAGTACTTC,CASSEAAGSNYEQYF
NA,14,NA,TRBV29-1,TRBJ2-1,TGCAGCGTTGAAGATGGGGTAGGGAACAATGAGCAGTTCTTC,CSVEDGVGNNEQFF
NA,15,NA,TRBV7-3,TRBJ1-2,TGTGCCAGCAGCCTATACGTAGGGCCTCTTTATGGCTACACCTTC,CASSLYVGPLYGYTF
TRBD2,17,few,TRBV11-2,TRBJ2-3,TGTGCCAGCAGCCCCGGGACTAGCGATTACTTCACAGATACGCAGTATTTT,CASSPGTSDYFTDTQYF
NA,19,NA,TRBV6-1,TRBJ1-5,TGTGCCAGCAGTGAAGGGTCTAGTTCGGTGTGGGGGCGCAATCAGCCCCAGCATTTT,CASSEGSSSVWGRNQPQHF
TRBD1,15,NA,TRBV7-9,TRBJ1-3,TGTGCCAGCAGCTCTTCAGGGGGCTATGGAAACACCATATATTTT,CASSSSGGYGNTIYF
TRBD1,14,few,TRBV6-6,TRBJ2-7,TGTGCCAGCAGTCGGACAGGGACTCACTACGAGCAGTACTTC,CASSRTGTHYEQYF
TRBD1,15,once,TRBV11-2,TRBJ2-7,TGTGCCAGCAGCCCATGGACAGGGGCGAAGTACGAGCAGTACTTC,CASSPWTGAKYEQYF
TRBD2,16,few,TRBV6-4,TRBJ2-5,TGTGCCAGCAGTGACTCGACTAGCGGGGGGGCAGAGACCCAGTACTTC,CASSDSTSGGAETQYF
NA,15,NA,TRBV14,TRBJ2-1,TGTGCCAGCAGCCACCTCAAGGTGGGATATGATGAGCAGTTCTTC,CASSHLKVGYDEQFF
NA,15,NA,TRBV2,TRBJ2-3,TGTGCCAGCAGCATTCGGGGCGCAAGCACAGATACGCAGTATTTT,CASSIRGASTDTQYF
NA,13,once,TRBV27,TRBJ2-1,TGTGCCAGCAGAGTTTTAGGTCGGTATGAGCAGTTCTTC,CASRVLGRYEQFF
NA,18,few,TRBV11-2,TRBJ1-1,TGTGCCAGCAGCTTAGATCCCTATGGACCAGATTTGAACACTGAAGCTTTCTTT,CASSLDPYGPDLNTEAFF
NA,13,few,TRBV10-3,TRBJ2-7,TGTGCCATCAGCCGGCAGAGCTCCTACGAGCAGTACTTC,CAISRQSSYEQYF
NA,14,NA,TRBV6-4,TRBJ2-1,TGTGCCAGCAGTGCCGGAGTGGAAGTCAATGAGCAGTTCTTC,CASSAGVEVNEQFF
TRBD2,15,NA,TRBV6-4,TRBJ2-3,TGTGCCAGCAGTGACGAGCGGGGGGCCACAGATACGCAGTATTTT,CASSDERGATDTQYF